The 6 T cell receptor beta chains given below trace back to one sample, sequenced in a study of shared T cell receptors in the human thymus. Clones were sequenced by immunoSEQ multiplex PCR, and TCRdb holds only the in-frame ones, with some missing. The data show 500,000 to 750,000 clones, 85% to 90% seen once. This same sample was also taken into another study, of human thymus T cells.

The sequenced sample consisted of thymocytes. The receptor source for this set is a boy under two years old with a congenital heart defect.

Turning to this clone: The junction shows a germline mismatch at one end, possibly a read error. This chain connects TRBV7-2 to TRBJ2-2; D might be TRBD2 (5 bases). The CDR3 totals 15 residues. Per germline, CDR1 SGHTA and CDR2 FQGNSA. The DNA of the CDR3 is TGTGCCAGCAGCTTAGTGGTAGCGAACAACGGGGAGCTGTTTTTT. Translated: CASSLVVANNGELFF.

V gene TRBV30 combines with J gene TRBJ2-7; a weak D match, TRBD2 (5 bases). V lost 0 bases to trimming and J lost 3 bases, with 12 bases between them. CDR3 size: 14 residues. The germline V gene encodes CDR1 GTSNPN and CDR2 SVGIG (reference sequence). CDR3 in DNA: TGTGCCTGGAGTGTACAAAAGCGGCACTACGAGCAGTACTTC. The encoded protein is CAWSVQKRHYEQYF.

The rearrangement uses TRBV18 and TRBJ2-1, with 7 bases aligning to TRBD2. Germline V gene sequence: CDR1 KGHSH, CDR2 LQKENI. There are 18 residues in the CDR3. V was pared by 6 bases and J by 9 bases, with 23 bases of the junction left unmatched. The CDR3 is CASSPHRGLPSIIREQFF. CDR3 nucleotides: TGTGCCAGCTCGCCCCACCGGGGACTACCCTCTATTATCCGTGAGCAGTTCTTC. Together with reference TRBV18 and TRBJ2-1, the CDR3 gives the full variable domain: NAGVMQNPRHLVRRRGQEARLRCSPMKGHSHVYWYRQLPEEGLKFMVYLQKENIIDESGMPKERFSAEFPKEGPSILRIQQVVRGDSAAYFCASSPHRGLPSIIREQFFGPGTRLTVL.

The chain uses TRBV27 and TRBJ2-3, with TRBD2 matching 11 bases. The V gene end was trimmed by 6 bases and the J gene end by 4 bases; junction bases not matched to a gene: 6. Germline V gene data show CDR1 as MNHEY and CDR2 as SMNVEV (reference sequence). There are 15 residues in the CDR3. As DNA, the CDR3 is TGTGCCAGCAGACTAGCGGGAGTAATGTCAGATACGCAGTATTTT. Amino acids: CASRLAGVMSDTQYF.

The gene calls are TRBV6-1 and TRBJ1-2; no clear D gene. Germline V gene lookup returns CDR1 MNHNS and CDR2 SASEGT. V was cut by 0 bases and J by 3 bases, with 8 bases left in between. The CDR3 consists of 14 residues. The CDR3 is CASSEAADYYGYTF. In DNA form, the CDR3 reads TGTGCCAGCAGTGAAGCGGCGGACTACTATGGCTACACCTTC.

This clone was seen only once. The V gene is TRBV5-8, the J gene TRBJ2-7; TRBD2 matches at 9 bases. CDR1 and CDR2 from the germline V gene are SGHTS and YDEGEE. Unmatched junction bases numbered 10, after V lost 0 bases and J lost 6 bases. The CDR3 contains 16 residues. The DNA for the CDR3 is TGTGCCAGCAGCTTGGGGTGCGCGGGAGGGCCGAGCGAGCAGTACTTC. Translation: CASSLGCAGGPSEQYF.